This TCR beta chain is from a study of CD8+CD57+ T cells in acquired aplastic anemia. The study profiled TCR beta VDJ and CDR3 using genomic DNA as template. One entry per CDR3 protein, called by TCRdb with MiXCR from the reads. The sample yields approximately 190,000 distinct CDR3 sequences, under 55% seen once. V dropped 7 bases and J dropped 3 bases, with 22 bases sitting between them. Germline V gene data show CDR1 as SGHRS and CDR2 as YFSETQ. The length of the CDR3 is 16 residues. The sequenced patients had an expansion of CD8+CD57+ cells seen by flow cytometry. The chain recombines TRBV5-1 with TRBJ1-1; perhaps TRBD1 as D (5 bases). The receptor comes from a human donor with aplastic anemia. The material sequenced was sorted CD4+, CD8+, or CD8+CD57+ T cells (not recorded which) from PBMCs. CDR3 protein: CASRATPGWGYTEAFF. CDR3 nucleotides: TGCGCCAGCCGCGCGACACCGGGTTGGGGGTACACTGAAGCTTTCTTT.